This TCR beta chain was captured by sequencing in a study of cytomegalovirus exposure and HLA in healthy donors. Study conclusions and caveats: Rare sequences made up most TCRs, while some public TCRs were found in many donors. The listing of approximately 160 TCR beta chains classed them as cytomegalovirus-associated.

Primers for the PCR totalled 60 Vbeta and 13 Jbeta. The table came from immunoSEQ multiplex PCR; TCRdb's copy has only in-frame clones and leaves some out. This sample's table has about 88,000 clones. Comments on this clone: Its antigen is not identified.

The sequence was obtained from a girl aged 10-17 years in good health and CMV-seropositive. The sequenced material came from PBMCs.

The chain's CDR3 is CASSLVSGAHEKLFF. The CDR3 DNA follows: TGTGCCAGCAGCTTAGTCAGCGGGGCGCATGAAAAACTGTTTTTT. J is TRBJ1-4 and V is TRBV7-9, with D maybe TRBD1 (5 bases). V was clipped by 1 base and J by 6 bases, with 12 bases between them. This CDR3 is built from 15 residues. In germline, CDR1 is SEHNR, CDR2 FQNEAQ (reference sequence).